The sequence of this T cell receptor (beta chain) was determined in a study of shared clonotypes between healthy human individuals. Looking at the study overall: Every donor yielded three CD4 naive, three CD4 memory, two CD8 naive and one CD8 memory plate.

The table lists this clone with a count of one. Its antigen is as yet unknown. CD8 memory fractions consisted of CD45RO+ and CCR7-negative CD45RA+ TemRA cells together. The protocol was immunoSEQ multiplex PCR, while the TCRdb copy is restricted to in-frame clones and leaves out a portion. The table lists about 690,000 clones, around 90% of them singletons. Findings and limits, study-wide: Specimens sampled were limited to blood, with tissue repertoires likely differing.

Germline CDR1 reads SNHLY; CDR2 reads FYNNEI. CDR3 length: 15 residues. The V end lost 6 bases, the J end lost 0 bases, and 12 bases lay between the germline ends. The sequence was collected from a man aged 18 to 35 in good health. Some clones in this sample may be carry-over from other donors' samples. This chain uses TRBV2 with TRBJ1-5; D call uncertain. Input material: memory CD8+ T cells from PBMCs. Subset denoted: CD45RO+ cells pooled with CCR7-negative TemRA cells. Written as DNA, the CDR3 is TGTGCCAGCAGGCCCGGTGCGGCTAGCAATCAGCCCCAGCATTTT. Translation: CASRPGAASNQPQHF. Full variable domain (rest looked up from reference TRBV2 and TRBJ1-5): EPEVTQTPSHQVTQMGQEVILRCVPISNHLYFYWYRQILGQKVEFLVSFYNNEISEKSEIFDDQFSVERPDGSNFTLKIRSTKLEDSAMYFCASRPGAASNQPQHFGDGTRLSIL.